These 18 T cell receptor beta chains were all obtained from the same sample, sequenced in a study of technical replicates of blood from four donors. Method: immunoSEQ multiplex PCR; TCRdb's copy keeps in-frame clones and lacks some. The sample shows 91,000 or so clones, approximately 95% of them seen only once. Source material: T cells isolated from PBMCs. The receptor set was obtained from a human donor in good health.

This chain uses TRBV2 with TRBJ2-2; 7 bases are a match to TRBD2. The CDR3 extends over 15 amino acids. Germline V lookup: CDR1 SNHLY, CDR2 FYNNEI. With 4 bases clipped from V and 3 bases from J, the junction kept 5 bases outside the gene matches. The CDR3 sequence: CASSGGGWDTGELFF. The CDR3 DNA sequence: TGTGCCAGCAGTGGGGGGGGTTGGGACACCGGGGAGCTGTTTTTT.

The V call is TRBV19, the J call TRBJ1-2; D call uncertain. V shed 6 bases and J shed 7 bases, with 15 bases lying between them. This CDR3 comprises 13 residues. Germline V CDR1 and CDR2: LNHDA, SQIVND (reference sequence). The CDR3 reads CASSKTTPFGYTF. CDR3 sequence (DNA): TGTGCCAGTAGCAAAACGACACCTTTTGGCTACACCTTC.

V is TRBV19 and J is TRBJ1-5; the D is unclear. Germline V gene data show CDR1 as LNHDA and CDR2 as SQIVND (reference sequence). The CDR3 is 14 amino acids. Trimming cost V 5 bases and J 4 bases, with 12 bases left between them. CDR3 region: CASSYFGSNQPQHF. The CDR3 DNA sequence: TGTGCCAGTAGTTATTTCGGTTCAAATCAGCCCCAGCATTTT. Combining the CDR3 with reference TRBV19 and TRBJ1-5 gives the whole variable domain DGGITQSPKYLFRKEGQNVTLSCEQNLNHDAMYWYRQDPGQGLRLIYYSQIVNDFQKGDIAEGYSVSREKKESFPLTVTSAQKNPTAFYLCASSYFGSNQPQHFGDGTRLSIL.

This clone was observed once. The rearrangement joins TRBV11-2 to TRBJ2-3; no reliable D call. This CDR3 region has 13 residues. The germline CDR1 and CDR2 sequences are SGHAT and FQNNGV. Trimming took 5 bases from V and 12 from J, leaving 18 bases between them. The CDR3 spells CASSPTTGSFQYF. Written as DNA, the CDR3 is TGTGCCAGCAGCCCGACGACCGGGTCTTTTCAGTATTTT.

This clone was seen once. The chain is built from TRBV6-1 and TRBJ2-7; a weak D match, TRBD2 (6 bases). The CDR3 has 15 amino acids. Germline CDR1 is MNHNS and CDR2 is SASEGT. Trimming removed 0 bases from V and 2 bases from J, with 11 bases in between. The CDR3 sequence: CASSEAWRAPYEQYF. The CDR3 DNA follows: TGTGCCAGCAGTGAAGCGTGGAGGGCTCCCTACGAGCAGTACTTC.

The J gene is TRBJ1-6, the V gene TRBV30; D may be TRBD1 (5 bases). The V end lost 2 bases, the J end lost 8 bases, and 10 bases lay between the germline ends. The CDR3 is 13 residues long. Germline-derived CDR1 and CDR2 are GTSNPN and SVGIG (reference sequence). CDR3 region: CAWSLSGDSPLHF. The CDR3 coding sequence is TGTGCCTGGAGTTTATCGGGGGATTCACCCCTCCACTTT.

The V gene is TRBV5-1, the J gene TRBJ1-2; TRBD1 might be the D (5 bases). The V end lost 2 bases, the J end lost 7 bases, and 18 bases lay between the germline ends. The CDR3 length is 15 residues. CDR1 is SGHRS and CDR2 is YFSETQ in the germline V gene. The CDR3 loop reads CASSLGAGLKSGYTF. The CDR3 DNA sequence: TGCGCCAGCAGCTTAGGAGCAGGGCTCAAGAGTGGCTACACCTTC.

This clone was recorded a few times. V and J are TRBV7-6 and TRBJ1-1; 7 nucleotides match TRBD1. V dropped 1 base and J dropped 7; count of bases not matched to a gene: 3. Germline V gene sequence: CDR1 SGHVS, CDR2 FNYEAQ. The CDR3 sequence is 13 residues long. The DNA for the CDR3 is TGTGCCAGCAGCTTAGATGGGGACAGTGAAGCTTTCTTT. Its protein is CASSLDGDSEAFF.

The CDR3 reads CASSGLSLSTDTQYF. CDR3 DNA sequence: TGTGCCAGTAGTGGTCTATCCCTAAGCACAGATACGCAGTATTTT. The genes are TRBV19 and TRBJ2-3, with D hard to call. Germline V lookup: CDR1 LNHDA, CDR2 SQIVND (reference sequence). The CDR3 length is 15 residues. Trimming removed 5 bases at V and 0 bases at J, with 12 bases between.

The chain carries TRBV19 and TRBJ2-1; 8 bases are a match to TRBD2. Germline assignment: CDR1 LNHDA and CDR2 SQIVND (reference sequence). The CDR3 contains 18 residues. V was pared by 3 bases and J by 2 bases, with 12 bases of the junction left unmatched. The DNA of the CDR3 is TGTGCCAGTAGTATCCCTGGGATAGCGGGACGGGCCTACAATGAGCAGTTCTTC. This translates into CASSIPGIAGRAYNEQFF.

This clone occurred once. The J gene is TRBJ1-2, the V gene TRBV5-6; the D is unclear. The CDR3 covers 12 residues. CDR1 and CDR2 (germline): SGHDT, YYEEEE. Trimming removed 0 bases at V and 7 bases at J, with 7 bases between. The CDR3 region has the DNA TGTGCCAGCAGCTTGGGGACTGCTGGCTACACCTTC. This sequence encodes CASSLGTAGYTF. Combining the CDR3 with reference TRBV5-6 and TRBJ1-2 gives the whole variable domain DAGVTQSPTHLIKTRGQQVTLRCSPKSGHDTVSWYQQALGQGPQFIFQYYEEEERQRGNFPDRFSGHQFPNYSSELNVNALLLGDSALYLCASSLGTAGYTFGSGTRLTVV.

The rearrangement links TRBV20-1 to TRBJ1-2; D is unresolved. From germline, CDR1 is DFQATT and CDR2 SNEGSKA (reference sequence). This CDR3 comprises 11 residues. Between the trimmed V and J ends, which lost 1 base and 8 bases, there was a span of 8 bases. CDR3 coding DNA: TGCAGTGCTAGAGCTAGCGGGGGCTACACCTTC. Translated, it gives CSARASGGYTF.

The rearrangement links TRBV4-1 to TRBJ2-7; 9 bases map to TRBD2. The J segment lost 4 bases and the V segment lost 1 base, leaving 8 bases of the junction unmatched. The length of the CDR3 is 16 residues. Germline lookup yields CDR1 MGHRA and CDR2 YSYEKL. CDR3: CASSQGFLAGSYEQYF. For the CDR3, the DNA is TGCGCCAGCAGCCAAGGGTTTCTAGCGGGGTCTTACGAGCAGTACTTC.

The CDR3 protein is CASSITGTSLIDEQFF. The CDR3, as DNA: TGTGCCAGTAGTATAACCGGGACTAGTCTGATCGATGAGCAGTTCTTC. This chain links TRBV19 with TRBJ2-1; 8 bases are a match to TRBD2. V dropped 2 bases and J dropped 8; count of bases not matched to a gene: 11. In germline, CDR1 is LNHDA, CDR2 SQIVND (reference sequence). This CDR3 contains 16 residues.

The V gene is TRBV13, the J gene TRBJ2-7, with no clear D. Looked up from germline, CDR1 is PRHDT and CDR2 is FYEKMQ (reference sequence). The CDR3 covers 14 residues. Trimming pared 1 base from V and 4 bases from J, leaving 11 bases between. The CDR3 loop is CASSLVLGRYEQYF. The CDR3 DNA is TGTGCCAGCAGCTTAGTCCTAGGCCGATACGAGCAGTACTTC.

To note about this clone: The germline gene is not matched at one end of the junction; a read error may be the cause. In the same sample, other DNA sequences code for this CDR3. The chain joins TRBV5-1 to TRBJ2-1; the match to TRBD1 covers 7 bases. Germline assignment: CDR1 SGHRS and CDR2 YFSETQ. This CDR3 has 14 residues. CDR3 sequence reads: CASSSLRQGDEQFF. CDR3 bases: TGCGCCAGTAGCTCTTTAAGACAGGGCGATGAGCAGTTCTTC.

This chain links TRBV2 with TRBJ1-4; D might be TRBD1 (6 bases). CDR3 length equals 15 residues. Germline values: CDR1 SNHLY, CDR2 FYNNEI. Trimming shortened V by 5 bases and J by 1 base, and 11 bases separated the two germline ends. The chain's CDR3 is CASSPNRVTNEKLFF. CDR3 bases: TGTGCCAGCAGTCCAAACAGGGTAACTAATGAAAAACTGTTTTTT.

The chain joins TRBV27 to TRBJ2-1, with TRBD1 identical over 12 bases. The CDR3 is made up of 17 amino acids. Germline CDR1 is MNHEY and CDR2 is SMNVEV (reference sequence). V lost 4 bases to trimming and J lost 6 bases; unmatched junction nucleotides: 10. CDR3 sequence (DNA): TGTGCCAGCAGTTGGGGACAGGGGGCGGGTGTGGCCAATGAGCAGTTCTTC. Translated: CASSWGQGAGVANEQFF.